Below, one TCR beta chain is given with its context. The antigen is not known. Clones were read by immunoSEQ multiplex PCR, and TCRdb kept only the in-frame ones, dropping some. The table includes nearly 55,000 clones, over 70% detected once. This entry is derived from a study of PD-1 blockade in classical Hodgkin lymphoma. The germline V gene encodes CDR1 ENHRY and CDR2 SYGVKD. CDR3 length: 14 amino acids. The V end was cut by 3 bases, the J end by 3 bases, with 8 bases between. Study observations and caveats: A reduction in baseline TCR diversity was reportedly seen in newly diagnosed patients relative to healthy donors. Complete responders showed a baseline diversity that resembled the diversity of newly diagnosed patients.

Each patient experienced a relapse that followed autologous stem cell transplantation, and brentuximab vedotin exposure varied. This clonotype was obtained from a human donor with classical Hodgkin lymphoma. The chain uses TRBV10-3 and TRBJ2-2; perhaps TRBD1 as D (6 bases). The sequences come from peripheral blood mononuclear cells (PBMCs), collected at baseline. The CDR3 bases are TGTGCCATCAGTGACAGGGGCGACACCGGGGAGCTGTTTTTT. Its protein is CAISDRGDTGELFF.